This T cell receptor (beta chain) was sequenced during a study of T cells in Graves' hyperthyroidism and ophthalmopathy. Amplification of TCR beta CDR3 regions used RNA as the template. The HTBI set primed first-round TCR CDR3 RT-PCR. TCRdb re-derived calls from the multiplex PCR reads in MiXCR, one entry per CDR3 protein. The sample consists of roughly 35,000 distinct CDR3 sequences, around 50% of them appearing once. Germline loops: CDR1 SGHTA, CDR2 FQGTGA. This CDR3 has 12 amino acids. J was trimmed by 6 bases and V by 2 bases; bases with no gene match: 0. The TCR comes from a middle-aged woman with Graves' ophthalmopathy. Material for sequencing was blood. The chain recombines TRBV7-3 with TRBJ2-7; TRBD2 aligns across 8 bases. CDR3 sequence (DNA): TGTGCCAGCAGCTTACGGGGGGGCGAGCAGTACTTC. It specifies CASSLRGGEQYF.